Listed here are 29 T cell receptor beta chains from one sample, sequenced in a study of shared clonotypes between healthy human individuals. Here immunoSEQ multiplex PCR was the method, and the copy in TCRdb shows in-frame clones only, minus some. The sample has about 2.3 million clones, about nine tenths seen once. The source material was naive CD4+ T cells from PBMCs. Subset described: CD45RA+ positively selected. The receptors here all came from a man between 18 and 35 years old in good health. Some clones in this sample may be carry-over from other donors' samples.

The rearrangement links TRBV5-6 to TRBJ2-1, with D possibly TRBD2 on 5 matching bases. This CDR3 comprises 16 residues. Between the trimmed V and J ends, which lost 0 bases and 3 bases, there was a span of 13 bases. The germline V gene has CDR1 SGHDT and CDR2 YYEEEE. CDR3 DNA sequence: TGTGCCAGCAGCTTGGCCGGTCGGGAATACTACAATGAGCAGTTCTTC. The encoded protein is CASSLAGREYYNEQFF.

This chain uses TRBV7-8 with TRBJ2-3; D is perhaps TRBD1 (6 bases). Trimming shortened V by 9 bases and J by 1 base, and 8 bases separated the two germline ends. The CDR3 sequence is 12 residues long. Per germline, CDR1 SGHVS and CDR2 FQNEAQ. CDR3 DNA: TGTGCCAGTAGACAGGGCACAGATACGCAGTATTTT. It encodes CASRQGTDTQYF. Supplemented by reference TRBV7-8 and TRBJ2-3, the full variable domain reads GAGVSQSPRYKVAKRGQDVALRCDPISGHVSLFWYQQALGQGPEFLTYFQNEAQLDKSGLPSDRFFAERPEGSVSTLKIQRTQQEDSAVYLCASRQGTDTQYFGPGTRLTVL.

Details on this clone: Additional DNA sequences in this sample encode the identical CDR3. Here the CDR3 DNA reads TGTGCCAGCTCACCCCTCGGCGGCCCCACAGATACGCAGTATTTT. Its protein is CASSPLGGPTDTQYF. V is TRBV18 and J is TRBJ2-3; D unresolved. The ends were cut back, 3 bases at V and 2 bases at J, with 12 bases in the middle. CDR3 length: 15 amino acids. Germline V gives CDR1 KGHSH, CDR2 LQKENI. The entire variable domain, with the rest obtained from reference TRBV18 and TRBJ2-3, is as follows: NAGVMQNPRHLVRRRGQEARLRCSPMKGHSHVYWYRQLPEEGLKFMVYLQKENIIDESGMPKERFSAEFPKEGPSILRIQQVVRGDSAAYFCASSPLGGPTDTQYFGPGTRLTVL.

The CDR3: CASSHRLGSPLHF. CDR3 nucleotide sequence: TGTGCCAGCAGCCACCGCCTGGGGTCACCCCTCCACTTT. The J gene is TRBJ1-6, the V gene TRBV5-6, with D hard to call. CDR3 length: 13 residues. The germline CDR1 and CDR2 sequences are SGHDT and YYEEEE. V was clipped by 4 bases and J by 10 bases, with 12 bases between them.

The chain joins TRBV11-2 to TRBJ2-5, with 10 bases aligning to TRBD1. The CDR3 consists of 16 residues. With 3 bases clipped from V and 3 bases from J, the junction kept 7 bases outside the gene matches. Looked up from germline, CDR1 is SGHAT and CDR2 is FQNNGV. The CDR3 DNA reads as TGTGCCAGCAGCTTTTTCGGGACAGGGGCCGAAGAGACCCAGTACTTC. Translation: CASSFFGTGAEETQYF.

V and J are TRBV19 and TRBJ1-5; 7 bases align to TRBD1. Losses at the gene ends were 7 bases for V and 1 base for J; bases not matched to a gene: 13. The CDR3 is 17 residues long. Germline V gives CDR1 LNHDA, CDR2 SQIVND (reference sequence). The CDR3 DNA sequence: TGTGCCAGTACCCTCCACGATACGGGACAGAGCAATCAGCCCCAGCATTTT. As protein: CASTLHDTGQSNQPQHF.

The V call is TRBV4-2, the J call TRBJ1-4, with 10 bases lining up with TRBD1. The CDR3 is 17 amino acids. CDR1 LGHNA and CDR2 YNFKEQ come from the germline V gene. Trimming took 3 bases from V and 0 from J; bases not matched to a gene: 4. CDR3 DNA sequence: TGTGCCAGCAGCCAGCGGGACAGGGGTCCAACTAATGAAAAACTGTTTTTT. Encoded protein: CASSQRDRGPTNEKLFF.

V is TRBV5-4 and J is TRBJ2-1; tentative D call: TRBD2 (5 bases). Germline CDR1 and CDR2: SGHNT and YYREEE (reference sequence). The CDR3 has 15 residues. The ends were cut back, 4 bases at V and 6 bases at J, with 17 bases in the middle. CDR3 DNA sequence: TGTGCCAGCAGCCCGGGGTATGGGATTCGCAATGAGCAGTTCTTC. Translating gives CASSPGYGIRNEQFF.

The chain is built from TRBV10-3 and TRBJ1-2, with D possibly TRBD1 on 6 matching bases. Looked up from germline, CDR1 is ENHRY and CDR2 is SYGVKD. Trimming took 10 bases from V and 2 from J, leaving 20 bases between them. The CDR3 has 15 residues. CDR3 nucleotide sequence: TGTGCCACGACCGGCTGGGGGGGGGCGAACTATGGCTACACCTTC. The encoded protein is CATTGWGGANYGYTF.

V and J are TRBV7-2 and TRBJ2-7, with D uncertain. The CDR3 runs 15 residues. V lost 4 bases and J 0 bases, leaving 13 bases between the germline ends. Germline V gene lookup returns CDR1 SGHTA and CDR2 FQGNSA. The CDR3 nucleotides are TGTGCCAGCAGCTGGTATGGTGGAGCCTCCTACGAGCAGTACTTC. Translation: CASSWYGGASYEQYF. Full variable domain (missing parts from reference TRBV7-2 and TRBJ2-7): GAGVSQSPSNKVTEKGKDVELRCDPISGHTALYWYRQSLGQGLEFLIYFQGNSAPDKSGLPSDRFSAERTGGSVSTLTIQRTQQEDSAVYLCASSWYGGASYEQYFGPGTRLTVT.

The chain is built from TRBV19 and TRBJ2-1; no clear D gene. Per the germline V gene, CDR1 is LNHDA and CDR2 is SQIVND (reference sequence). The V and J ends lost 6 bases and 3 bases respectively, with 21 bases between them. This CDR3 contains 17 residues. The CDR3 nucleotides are TGTGCCAGTAGCAGATCCTCGGCCAGACTCGGCTACAATGAGCAGTTCTTC. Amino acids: CASSRSSARLGYNEQFF.

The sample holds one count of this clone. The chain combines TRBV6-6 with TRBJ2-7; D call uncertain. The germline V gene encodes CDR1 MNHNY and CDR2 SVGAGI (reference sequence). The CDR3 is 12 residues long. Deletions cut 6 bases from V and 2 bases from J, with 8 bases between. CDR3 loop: CASRPGPYEQYF. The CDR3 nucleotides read TGTGCCAGCAGGCCTGGCCCCTACGAGCAGTACTTC.

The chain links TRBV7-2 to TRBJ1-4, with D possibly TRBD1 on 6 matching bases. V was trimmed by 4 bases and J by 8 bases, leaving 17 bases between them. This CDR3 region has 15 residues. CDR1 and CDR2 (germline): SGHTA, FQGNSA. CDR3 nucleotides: TGTGCCAGCAGCTCCCAAGGGGGTTTCGGGGAAAAACTGTTTTTT. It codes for CASSSQGGFGEKLFF.

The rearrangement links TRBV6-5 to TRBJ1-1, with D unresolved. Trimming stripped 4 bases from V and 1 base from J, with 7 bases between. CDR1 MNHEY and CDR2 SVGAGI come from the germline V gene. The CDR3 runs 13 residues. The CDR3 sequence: CASSFVRNTEAFF. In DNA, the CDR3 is TGTGCCAGCAGTTTCGTGAGGAACACTGAAGCTTTCTTT.

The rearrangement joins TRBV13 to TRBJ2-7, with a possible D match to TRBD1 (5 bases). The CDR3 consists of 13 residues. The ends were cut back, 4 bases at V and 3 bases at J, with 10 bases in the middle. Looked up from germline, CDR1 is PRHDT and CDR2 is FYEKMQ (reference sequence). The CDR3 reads CASSSPRGYEQYF. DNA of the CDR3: TGTGCCAGCAGCTCCCCTAGGGGCTACGAGCAGTACTTC.

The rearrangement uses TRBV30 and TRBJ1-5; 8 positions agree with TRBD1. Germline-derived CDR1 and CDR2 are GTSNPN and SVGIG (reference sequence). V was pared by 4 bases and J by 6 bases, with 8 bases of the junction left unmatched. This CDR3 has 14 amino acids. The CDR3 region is CAWNRDRGGQPQHF. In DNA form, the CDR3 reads TGTGCCTGGAATAGAGACAGGGGCGGTCAGCCCCAGCATTTT.

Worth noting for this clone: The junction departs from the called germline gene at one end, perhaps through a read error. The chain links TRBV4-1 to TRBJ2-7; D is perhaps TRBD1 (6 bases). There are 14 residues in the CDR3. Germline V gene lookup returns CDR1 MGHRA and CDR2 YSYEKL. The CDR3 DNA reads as TGCGCCGGCAGTAGAGACAGGACCCTCTACGAGCAGTACTTC. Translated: CAGSRDRTLYEQYF.

CDR3 residues: CASSADRQGYTF. The CDR3 DNA follows: TGTGCCAGTAGCGCGGACAGACAAGGCTACACCTTC. V gene TRBV19 combines with J gene TRBJ1-2; possibly TRBD1 for D (6 bases). This CDR3 region has 12 residues. Germline CDR1 reads LNHDA; CDR2 reads SQIVND (reference sequence). With 6 bases removed from V and 8 bases from J, the gap between germline ends came to 13 bases.

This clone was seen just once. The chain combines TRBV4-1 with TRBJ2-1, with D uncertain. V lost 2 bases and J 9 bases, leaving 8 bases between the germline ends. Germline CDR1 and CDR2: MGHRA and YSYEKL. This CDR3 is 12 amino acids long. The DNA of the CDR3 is TGCGCCAGCAGCCAAATAGCAGCTGAGCAGTTCTTC. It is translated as CASSQIAAEQFF.

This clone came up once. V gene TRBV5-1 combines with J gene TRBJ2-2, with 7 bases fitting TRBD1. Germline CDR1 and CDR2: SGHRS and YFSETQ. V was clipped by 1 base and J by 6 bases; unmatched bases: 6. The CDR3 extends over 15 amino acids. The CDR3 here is CASSLLDRAAGELFF. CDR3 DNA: TGCGCCAGCAGCTTGTTAGACAGGGCCGCCGGGGAGCTGTTTTTT.

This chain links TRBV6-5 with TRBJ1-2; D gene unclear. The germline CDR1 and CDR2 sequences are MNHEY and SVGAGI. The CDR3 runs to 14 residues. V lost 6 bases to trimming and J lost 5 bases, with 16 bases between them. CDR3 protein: CASSPRTESYGYTF. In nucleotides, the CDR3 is TGTGCCAGCAGCCCCCGGACGGAAAGTTATGGCTACACCTTC.

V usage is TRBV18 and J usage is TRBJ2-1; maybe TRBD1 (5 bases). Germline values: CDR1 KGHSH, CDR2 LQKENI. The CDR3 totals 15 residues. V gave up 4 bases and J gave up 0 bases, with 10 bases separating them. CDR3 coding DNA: TGTGCCAGCTCACAGGGGTTAAGCTCCTACAATGAGCAGTTCTTC. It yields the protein CASSQGLSSYNEQFF.

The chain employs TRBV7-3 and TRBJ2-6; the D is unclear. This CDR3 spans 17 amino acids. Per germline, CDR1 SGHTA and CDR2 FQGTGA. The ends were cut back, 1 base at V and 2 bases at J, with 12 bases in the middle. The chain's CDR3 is CASSLMGPGPGANVLTF. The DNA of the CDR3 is TGTGCCAGCAGCTTAATGGGCCCCGGCCCTGGGGCCAACGTCCTGACTTTC.

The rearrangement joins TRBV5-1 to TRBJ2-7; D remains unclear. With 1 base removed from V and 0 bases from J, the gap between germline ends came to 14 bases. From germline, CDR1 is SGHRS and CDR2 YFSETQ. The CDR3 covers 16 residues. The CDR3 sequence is CASSLIYDTSSYEQYF. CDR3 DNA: TGCGCCAGCAGCTTGATTTACGATACCAGCTCCTACGAGCAGTACTTC.

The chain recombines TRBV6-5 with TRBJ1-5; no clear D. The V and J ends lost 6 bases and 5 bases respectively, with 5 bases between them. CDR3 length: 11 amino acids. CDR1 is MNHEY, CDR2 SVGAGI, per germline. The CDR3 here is CASREDQPQHF. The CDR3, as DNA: TGTGCCAGCAGGGAGGATCAGCCCCAGCATTTT.

This chain's CDR3 is CASSEGGDQPQHF. The CDR3 DNA reads as TGTGCCAGCTCCGAAGGGGGGGATCAGCCCCAGCATTTT. V gene TRBV19 combines with J gene TRBJ1-5; D is perhaps TRBD1 (6 bases). Germline V gene data show CDR1 as LNHDA and CDR2 as SQIVND (reference sequence). The CDR3 runs 13 residues. With 9 bases removed from V and 5 bases from J, the gap between germline ends came to 14 bases. Full variable domain (remainder filled in from reference TRBV19 and TRBJ1-5): DGGITQSPKYLFRKEGQNVTLSCEQNLNHDAMYWYRQDPGQGLRLIYYSQIVNDFQKGDIAEGYSVSREKKESFPLTVTSAQKNPTAFYLCASSEGGDQPQHFGDGTRLSIL.

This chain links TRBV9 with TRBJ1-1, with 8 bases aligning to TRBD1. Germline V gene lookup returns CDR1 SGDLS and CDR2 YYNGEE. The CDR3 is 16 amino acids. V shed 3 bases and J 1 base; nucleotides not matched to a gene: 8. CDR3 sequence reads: CASSALRGLENTEAFF. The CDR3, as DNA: TGTGCCAGCAGCGCCCTCAGGGGGCTTGAGAACACTGAAGCTTTCTTT.

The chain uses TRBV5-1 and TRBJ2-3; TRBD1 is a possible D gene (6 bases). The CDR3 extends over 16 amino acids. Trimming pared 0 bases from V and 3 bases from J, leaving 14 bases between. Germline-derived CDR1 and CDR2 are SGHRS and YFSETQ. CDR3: CASSLVLGAETDTQYF. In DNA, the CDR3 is TGCGCCAGCAGCTTGGTTTTGGGGGCAGAGACAGATACGCAGTATTTT.

The CDR3 sequence is CASSPTRLNIQYF. In nucleotides, the CDR3 is TGCGCCAGCAGCCCCACCCGTCTAAACATTCAGTACTTC. The chain uses TRBV4-1 and TRBJ2-4; D call uncertain. This CDR3 region has 13 residues. With 4 bases removed from V and 6 bases from J, the gap between germline ends came to 10 bases. The germline V gene encodes CDR1 MGHRA and CDR2 YSYEKL.